This T cell receptor beta chain came from a study of blood T cells in healthy people across ages. Points from the study as a whole: Bulk PBMC profiling left naive and antigen-experienced comparisons inconclusive.

A single count supports this clonotype. Its antigen remains unidentified. Staff drew around 10 milliliters of peripheral blood from each donor. Germline lookup yields CDR1 MNHNS and CDR2 SASEGT. CDR3 length equals 16 residues. V was clipped by 2 bases and J by 3 bases, with 16 bases between them. Primers used in a second PCR of roughly 6 to 12 cycles were a sample-barcoded 5' primer and a J-beta primer mix. Each cDNA molecule received a tag from a template-switch adaptor that had 12 random nucleotides. One entry per CDR3 protein results from TCRdb running MiXCR on the 5' RACE reads. In the table there are 600,000 to 800,000 distinct CDR3 sequences, over 40% of which are singletons.

Input material: blood. The receptor was isolated from a woman of 80 years or more in good health. The chain is built from TRBV6-1 and TRBJ1-2; D is undetermined. CDR3 nucleotides: TGTGCCAGCAGTGAATTGATCGCCAGACTCCACTATGGCTACACCTTC. The encoded protein is CASSELIARLHYGYTF.